The text below deals with one T cell receptor (beta chain). What it binds is not known. This specimen comes from a study of cytomegalovirus exposure and HLA in healthy donors. About the study: The 90 to 150 validation repertoires used the same platform as the approximately 700 first-cohort repertoires (as reported by a later analysis).

Study-level findings and limits: Under in vitro conditions, a few CMV-associated chains were confirmed as specific for CMV antigens.

The germline gives CDR1 MNHEY, CDR2 SMNVEV (reference sequence). The junction had 5 bases not matched to a gene; V was cut back by 6 bases and J by 2 bases. The CDR3 extends over 16 amino acids. Assay: immunoSEQ multiplex PCR; the TCRdb copy retains only in-frame clones and omits some. This table has 78,000 or so clones, approximately 94% appearing once. The source of this sequence is a woman younger than 35 in good health and CMV-seropositive. The sequencing sample was made of PBMCs. J is TRBJ2-3 and V is TRBV27, with 13 bases identical to TRBD2. CDR3 region: CASSRLAGGHTDTQYF. CDR3 nucleotides: TGTGCCAGCAGCAGACTAGCGGGAGGTCACACAGATACGCAGTATTTT.